A single sample is the source of the 6 T cell receptor beta chains below, sequenced in a study of T cell repertoires and HLA-DP antigens. Which antigens these TCRs recognize remains unknown. Generated by immunoSEQ multiplex PCR, the TCRdb table keeps only in-frame clones and is missing some. The table includes about 73,000 clones, about four fifths detected once. Material: CD4+ T cells from PBMCs. The receptors were sampled from a man aged 60 to 69 in good health and CMV-seronegative.

J is TRBJ1-5 and V is TRBV30, with D perhaps TRBD1 (5 bases). Germline V gives CDR1 GTSNPN, CDR2 SVGIG (reference sequence). Trimming stripped 0 bases from V and 7 bases from J, with 10 bases between. The CDR3 totals 13 residues. CDR3 loop: CAWSVEGTQPQHF. In DNA form, the CDR3 reads TGTGCCTGGAGTGTTGAGGGGACCCAGCCCCAGCATTTT.

V gene TRBV5-1 combines with J gene TRBJ1-4, with TRBD1 matching over 11 bases. The germline gives CDR1 SGHRS, CDR2 YFSETQ. V lost 6 bases, J lost 8 bases, and 9 bases stayed unmatched. This CDR3 is 15 amino acids long. This CDR3 reads CASTRSGTGGEKLFF. CDR3 sequence (DNA): TGCGCCAGCACGAGATCCGGGACAGGGGGAGAAAAACTGTTTTTT. The variable domain in full, with the rest retrieved from reference TRBV5-1 and TRBJ1-4, is KAGVTQTPRYLIKTRGQQVTLSCSPISGHRSVSWYQQTPGQGLQFLFEYFSETQRNKGNFPGRFSGRQFSNSRSEMNVSTLELGDSALYLCASTRSGTGGEKLFFGSGTQLSVL.

This clone was seen more than once but under ten times. The chain combines TRBV27 with TRBJ2-4; unclear D gene. The CDR3 spans 13 residues. Germline V lookup: CDR1 MNHEY, CDR2 SMNVEV (reference sequence). The germline V and J ends were trimmed by 5 bases and 0 bases, with 5 bases remaining between them. The CDR3 DNA follows: TGTGCCAGCAGTGGACGAGCCAAAAACATTCAGTACTTC. Its translation is CASSGRAKNIQYF.

The chain is built from TRBV18 and TRBJ2-3; TRBD1 aligns across 11 bases. Germline V CDR1 and CDR2: KGHSH, LQKENI. The CDR3 totals 17 residues. V lost 4 bases to trimming and J lost 3 bases; unmatched junction nucleotides: 9. This chain's CDR3 is CASSLLPGQGGTDTQYF. The CDR3 nucleotides are TGTGCCAGCTCACTTCTACCGGGACAGGGGGGAACAGATACGCAGTATTTT.

The V call is TRBV28, the J call TRBJ2-6, with D perhaps given as TRBD1 or TRBD2 (5 bases each). With 6 bases removed from V and 15 bases from J, the gap between germline ends came to 21 bases. The germline V gene encodes CDR1 MDHEN and CDR2 SYDVKM. CDR3 length: 14 amino acids. The CDR3 loop is CASRETGTGTDLTF. The CDR3 nucleotides are TGTGCCAGCAGAGAGACCGGGACGGGAACGGACCTGACTTTC.

The CDR3 sequence: CATRRGGLGGELFF. In DNA, the CDR3 is TGTGCCACCAGGCGGGGGGGCCTTGGTGGGGAGCTGTTTTTT. The chain carries TRBV15 and TRBJ2-2; 9 bases are shared with TRBD2. The CDR3 is 14 amino acids. The V gene end was trimmed by 6 bases and the J gene end by 8 bases; junction bases not matched to a gene: 7. Germline CDR1 is LNHNV and CDR2 is YYDKDF (reference sequence).